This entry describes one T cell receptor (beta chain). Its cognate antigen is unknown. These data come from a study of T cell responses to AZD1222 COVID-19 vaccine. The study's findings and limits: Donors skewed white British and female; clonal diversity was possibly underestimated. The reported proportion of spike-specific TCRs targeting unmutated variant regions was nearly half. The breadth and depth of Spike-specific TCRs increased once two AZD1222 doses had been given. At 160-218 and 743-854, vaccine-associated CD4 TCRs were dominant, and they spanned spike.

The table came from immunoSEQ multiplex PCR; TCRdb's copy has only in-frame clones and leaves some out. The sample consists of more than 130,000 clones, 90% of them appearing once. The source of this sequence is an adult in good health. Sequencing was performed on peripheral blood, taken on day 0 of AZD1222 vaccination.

The CDR3 DNA reads TGTGCCACCAGCAGCGATCTCGGTCCTGGCGAGCAGTACTTC. Translated, it gives CATSSDLGPGEQYF. The chain carries TRBV15 and TRBJ2-7; D unresolved. The V gene's germline CDR1 is LNHNV and CDR2 YYDKDF (reference sequence). Trimming pared 3 bases from V and 6 bases from J, leaving 15 bases between. This CDR3 has 14 amino acids.